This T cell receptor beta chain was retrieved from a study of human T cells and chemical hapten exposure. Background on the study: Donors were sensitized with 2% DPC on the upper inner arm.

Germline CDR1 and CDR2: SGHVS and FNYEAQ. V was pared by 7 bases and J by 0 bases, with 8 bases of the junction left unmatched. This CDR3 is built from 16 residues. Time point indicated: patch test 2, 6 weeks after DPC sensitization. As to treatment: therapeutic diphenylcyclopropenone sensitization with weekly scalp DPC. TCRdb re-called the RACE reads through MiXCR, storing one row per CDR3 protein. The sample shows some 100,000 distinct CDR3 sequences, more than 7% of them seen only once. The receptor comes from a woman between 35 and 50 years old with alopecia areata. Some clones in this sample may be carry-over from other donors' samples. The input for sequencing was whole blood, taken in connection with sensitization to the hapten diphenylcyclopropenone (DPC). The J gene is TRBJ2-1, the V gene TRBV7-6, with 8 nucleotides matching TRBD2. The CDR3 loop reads CASKALAGSSYNEQFF. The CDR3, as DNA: TGTGCCAGCAAGGCGCTAGCGGGCAGCTCCTACAATGAGCAGTTCTTC.